This TCR beta chain was identified in a study of T cells in Graves' hyperthyroidism and ophthalmopathy. Amplification targeted TCR beta CDR3 regions from RNA transcripts. A first-round RT-PCR of the TCR CDR3 used the HTBI primer set. TCRdb called the multiplex PCR reads again in MiXCR, with one record for every CDR3 protein. The sample lists around 600,000 distinct CDR3 sequences; 45% were seen once. Turning to this clonotype: Its specificity is not known.

The germline V gene encodes CDR1 SGHTA and CDR2 FQGTGA. The CDR3 has 12 residues. Study-wide results and caveats: Classification by a 13 V-J model distinguished ophthalmopathy from stable hyperthyroidism. In blood, most of the thyroid clonotypes expanded above 0.001 were also present. Ophthalmopathy was predicted by the model a median of approximately six months ahead of onset.

The chain combines TRBV7-3 with TRBJ1-1; 8 nucleotides line up with TRBD1. Sample: peripheral blood or thyroid tissue (not recorded which). This receptor was obtained from an adult man with Graves' disease, either hyperthyroidism or ophthalmopathy (not recorded which). This CDR3 reads CARDGTGTEAFF. In DNA, the CDR3 is TGTGCTAGGGATGGGACAGGCACTGAAGCTTTCTTT.